This T cell receptor (beta chain) was sequenced for a study of T cell responses to AZD1222 COVID-19 vaccine. Study information: Second-dose groups at about 4 or about 12 weeks were pooled. Study-wide results and limits: Following two doses of AZD1222, Spike-specific TCR breadth and depth rose. Only 5 or 6 AZD1222 recipients were seropositive at baseline. Females outnumbered males among donors, who were mostly white British; clonal diversity was possibly underestimated.

A note on this clone: The antigen remains unidentified.

Using immunoSEQ multiplex PCR, the repertoire was profiled, and TCRdb retains in-frame clones only, with some absent. This table holds about 94,000 clones, 90% found once. This TCR came from an adult in good health. The starting material was peripheral blood, obtained on day 0 of AZD1222 vaccination.

The CDR3 loop reads CASSFQNYGYTF. CDR3 DNA: TGTGCCAGCAGCTTCCAAAACTATGGCTACACCTTC. The V and J genes are TRBV3-1 (or the pseudogene TRBV3-2) and TRBJ1-2; D is unclear. Germline V gives CDR1 LGHDT, CDR2 YNNKEL (reference sequence). The CDR3 runs to 12 residues. Trimming cost V 5 bases and J 2 bases, with 6 bases left between them.